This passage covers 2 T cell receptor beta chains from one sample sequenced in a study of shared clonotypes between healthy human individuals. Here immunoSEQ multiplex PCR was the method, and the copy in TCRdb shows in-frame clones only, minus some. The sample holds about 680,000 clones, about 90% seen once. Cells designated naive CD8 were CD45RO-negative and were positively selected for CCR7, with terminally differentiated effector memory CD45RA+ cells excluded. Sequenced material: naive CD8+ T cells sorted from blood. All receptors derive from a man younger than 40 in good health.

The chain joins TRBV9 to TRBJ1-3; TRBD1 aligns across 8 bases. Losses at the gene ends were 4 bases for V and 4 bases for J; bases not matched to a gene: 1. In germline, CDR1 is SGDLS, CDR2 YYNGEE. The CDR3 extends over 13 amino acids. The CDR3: CASSTGGGNTIYF. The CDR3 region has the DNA TGTGCCAGCAGCACAGGGGGAGGAAACACCATATATTTT.

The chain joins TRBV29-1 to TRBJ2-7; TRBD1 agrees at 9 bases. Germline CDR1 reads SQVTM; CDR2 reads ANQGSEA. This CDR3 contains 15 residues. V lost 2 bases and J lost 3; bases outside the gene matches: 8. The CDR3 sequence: CSVEKRRQGVYEQYF. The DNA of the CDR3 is TGCAGCGTTGAAAAGAGAAGACAGGGGGTCTACGAGCAGTACTTC.